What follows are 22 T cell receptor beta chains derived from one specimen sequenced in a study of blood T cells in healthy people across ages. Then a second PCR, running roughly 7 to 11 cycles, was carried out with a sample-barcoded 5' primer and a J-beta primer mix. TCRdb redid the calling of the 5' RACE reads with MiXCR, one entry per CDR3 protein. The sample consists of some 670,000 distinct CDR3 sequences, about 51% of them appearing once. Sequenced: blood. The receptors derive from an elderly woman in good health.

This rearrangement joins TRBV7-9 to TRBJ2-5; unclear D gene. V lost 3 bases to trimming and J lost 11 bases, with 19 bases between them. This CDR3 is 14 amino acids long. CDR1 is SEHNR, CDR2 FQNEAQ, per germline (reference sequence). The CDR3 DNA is TGTGCCAGCAGCTTTGGTGGGTCGGGCAATGAGCAGTACTTC. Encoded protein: CASSFGGSGNEQYF.

As DNA, the CDR3 is TGCAGTGCTCCCCGGGACAGGGGGGCTGGGACCCAGTACTTC. Translation: CSAPRDRGAGTQYF. The genes are TRBV20-1 and TRBJ2-5, with 11 positions matching TRBD1. This CDR3 is 14 amino acids long. The junction had 9 bases not matched to a gene; V was cut back by 5 bases and J by 7 bases. Germline assignment: CDR1 DFQATT and CDR2 SNEGSKA (reference sequence).

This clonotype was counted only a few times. CDR3 DNA: TGTGCCAGCAGCTTAGAGGCTAACTACGAGCAGTACTTC. The encoded protein is CASSLEANYEQYF. The chain employs TRBV7-2 and TRBJ2-4; D uncertain. The J call may be wrong; the DNA end is better matched by TRBJ2-7. CDR1 and CDR2 from the germline V gene are SGHTA and FQGNSA. This CDR3 has 13 amino acids.

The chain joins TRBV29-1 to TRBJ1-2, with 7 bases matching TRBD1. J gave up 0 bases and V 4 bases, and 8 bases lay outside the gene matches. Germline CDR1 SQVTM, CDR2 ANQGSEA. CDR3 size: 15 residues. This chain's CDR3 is CSVGVRGNPNYGYTF. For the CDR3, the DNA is TGCAGCGTTGGCGTCAGGGGGAATCCTAACTATGGCTACACCTTC.

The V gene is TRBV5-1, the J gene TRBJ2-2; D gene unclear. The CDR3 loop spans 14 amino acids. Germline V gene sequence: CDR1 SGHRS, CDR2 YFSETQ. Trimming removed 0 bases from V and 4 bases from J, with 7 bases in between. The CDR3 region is CASSLGLPTGELFF. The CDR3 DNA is TGCGCCAGCAGCTTGGGTTTGCCCACCGGGGAGCTGTTTTTT.

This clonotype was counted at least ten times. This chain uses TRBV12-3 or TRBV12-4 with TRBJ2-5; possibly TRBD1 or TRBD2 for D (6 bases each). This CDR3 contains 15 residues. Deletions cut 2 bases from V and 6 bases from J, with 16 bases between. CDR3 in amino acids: CASSLSYGGQQTQYF. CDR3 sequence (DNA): TGTGCCAGCAGTTTAAGCTACGGGGGACAACAGACCCAGTACTTC.

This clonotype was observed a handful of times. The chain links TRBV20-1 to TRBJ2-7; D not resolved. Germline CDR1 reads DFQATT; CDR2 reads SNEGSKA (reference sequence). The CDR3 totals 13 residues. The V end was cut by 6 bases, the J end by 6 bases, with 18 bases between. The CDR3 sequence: CSAHPGRVGEQYF. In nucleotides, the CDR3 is TGCAGTGCCCATCCCGGCCGAGTCGGCGAGCAGTACTTC.

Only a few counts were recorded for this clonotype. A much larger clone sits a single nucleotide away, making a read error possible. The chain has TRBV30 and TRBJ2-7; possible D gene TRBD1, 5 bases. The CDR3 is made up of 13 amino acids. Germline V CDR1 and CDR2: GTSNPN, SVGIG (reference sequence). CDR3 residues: CAGAVSSYNEQYF. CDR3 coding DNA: TGTGCTGGGGCGGTTAGCTCCTACAATGAGCAGTACTTC.

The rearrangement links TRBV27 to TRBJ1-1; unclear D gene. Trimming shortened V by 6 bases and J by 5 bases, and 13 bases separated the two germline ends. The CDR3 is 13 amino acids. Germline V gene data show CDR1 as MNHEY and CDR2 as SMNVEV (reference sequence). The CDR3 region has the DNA TGTGCCAGCAGCTTACTGAGCGGGACTGAAGCTTTCTTT. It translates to CASSLLSGTEAFF.

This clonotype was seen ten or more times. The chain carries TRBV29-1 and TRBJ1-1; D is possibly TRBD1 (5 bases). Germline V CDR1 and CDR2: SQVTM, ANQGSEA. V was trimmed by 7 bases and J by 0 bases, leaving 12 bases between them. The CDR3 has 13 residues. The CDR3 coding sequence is TGCAGCGCCTTGAGGGGCGTGAACACTGAAGCTTTCTTT. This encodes CSALRGVNTEAFF.

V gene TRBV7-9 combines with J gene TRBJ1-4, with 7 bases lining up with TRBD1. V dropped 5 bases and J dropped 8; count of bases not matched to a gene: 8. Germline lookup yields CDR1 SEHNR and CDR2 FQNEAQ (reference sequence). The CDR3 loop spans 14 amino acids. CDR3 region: CASSHRDSVEKLFF. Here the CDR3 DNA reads TGTGCCAGCAGCCACCGGGACAGTGTCGAAAAACTGTTTTTT.

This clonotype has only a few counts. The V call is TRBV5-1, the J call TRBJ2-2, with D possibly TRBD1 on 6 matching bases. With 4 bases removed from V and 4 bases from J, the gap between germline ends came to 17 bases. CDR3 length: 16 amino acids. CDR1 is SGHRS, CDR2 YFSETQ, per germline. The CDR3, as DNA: TGCGCCAGCAGCCCCCGGGACACCACCAGCACCGGGGAGCTGTTTTTT. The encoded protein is CASSPRDTTSTGELFF.

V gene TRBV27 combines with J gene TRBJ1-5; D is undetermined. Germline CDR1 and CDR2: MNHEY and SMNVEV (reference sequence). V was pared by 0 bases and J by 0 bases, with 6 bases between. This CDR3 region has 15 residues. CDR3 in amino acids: CASSLSRGSNQPQHF. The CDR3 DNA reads TGTGCCAGCAGTTTATCACGGGGTAGCAATCAGCCCCAGCATTTT.

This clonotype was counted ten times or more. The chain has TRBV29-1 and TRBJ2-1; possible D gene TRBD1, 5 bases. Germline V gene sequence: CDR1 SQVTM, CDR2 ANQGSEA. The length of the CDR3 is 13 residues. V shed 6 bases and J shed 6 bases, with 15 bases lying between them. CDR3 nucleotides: TGCAGCGTCCAAGGGGTTTGGGGCAATGAGCAGTTCTTC. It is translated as CSVQGVWGNEQFF.

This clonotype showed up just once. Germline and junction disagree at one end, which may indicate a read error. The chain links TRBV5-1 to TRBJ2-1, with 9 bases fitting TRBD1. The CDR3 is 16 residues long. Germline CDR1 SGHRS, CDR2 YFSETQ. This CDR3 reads CASSLAERTGVNKQFF. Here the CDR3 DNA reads TGCGCCAGCAGCTTGGCCGAACGGACAGGGGTCAATAAGCAGTTCTTC.

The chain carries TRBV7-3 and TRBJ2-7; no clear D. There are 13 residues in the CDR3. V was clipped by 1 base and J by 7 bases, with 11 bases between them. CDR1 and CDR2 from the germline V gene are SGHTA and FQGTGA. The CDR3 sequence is CASSLSSDKEQYF. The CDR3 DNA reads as TGTGCCAGCAGCTTAAGCTCCGACAAGGAGCAGTACTTC.

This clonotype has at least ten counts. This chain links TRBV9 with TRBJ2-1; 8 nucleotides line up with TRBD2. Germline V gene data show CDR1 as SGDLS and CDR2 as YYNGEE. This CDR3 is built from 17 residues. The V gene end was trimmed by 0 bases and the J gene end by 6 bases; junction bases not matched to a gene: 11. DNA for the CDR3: TGTGCCAGCAGCGTAGTAAGTGGCGGGGGGTCGGGCAATGAGCAGTTCTTC. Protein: CASSVVSGGGSGNEQFF.

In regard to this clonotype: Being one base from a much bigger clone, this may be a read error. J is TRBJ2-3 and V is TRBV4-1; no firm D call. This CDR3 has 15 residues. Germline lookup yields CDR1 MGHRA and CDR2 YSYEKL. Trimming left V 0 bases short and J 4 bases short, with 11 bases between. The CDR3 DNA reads TGCGCCAGCAGCCAAGATGAAAGGCATTCAGATACGCAGTATTTT. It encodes CASSQDERHSDTQYF.

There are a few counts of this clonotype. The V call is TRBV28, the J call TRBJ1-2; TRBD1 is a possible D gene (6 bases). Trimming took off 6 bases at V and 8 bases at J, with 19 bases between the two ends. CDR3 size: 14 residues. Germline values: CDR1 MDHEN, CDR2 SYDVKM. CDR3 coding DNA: TGTGCCAGCAGATCGGGACAAAAACATAGGGGCTACACCTTC. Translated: CASRSGQKHRGYTF.

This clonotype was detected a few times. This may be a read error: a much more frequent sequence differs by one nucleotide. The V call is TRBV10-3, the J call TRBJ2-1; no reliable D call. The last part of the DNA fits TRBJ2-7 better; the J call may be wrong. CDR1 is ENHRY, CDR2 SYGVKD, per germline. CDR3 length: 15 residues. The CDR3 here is CAISESTEPYNEQYF. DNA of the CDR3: TGTGCCATCAGTGAGTCTACGGAACCCTACAATGAGCAGTACTTC.

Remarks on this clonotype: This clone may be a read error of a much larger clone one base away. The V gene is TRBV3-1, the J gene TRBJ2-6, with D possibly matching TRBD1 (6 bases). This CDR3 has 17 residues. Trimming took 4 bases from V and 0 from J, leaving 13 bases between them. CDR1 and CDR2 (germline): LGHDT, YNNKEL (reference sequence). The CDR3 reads CASSRPAGASGANVLTF. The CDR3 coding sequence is TGTGCCAGCAGCCGACCAGCAGGGGCCTCTGGGGCCAACGTCCTGACTTTC. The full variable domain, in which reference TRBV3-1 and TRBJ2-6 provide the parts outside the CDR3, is DTAVSQTPKYLVTQMGNDKSIKCEQNLGHDTMYWYKQDSKKFLKIMFSYNNKELIINETVPNRFSPKSPDKAHLNLHINSLELGDSAVYFCASSRPAGASGANVLTFGAGSRLTVL.

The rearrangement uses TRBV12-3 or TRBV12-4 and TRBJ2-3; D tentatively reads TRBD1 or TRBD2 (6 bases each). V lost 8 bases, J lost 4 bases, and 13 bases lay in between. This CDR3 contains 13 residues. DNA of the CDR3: TGTGCCAGCTGCCGAGGGGGGTCAGATACGCAGTATTTT. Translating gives CASCRGGSDTQYF.